The TCR beta chain under discussion was sequenced for a study of shared clonotypes between healthy human individuals (dated by TCRdb to about 2020). With respect to the entire study: A couple of women and three men aged 18 to 49 years were included in the cohort. To increase sequencing depth and limit assay-specific biases, different laboratories used diverse techniques to prepare libraries and sequence TCR repertoires. To estimate repertoire size and how much clonotypes are shared between individuals, the study performed deep sequencing of blood TCR repertoires from roughly five healthy adults. For each donor, CD4 naive and CD4 memory were each run on three plates, CD8 naive on two plates, and CD8 memory on one plate. Between about 0.8 and 9.5 billion PBMCs per donor were obtained by leukapheresis. Broad study findings and their caveats: Clonotypes shared by all four sorted-subset donors showed higher generation probabilities than non-shared clonotypes. Naive subsets generally had larger estimated clonotype richness than memory subsets did. Only blood was sampled, and tissue TCR repertoires likely differ from those in blood. Based on pairwise subsampling, the degree of clonotype sharing among donors was expected to be affected by sequencing depth. The genetic and exposure-history diversity represented was limited by the small number of donors. Even with the large sequencing depth, rarefaction of the sorted-subset datasets indicated that sequencing was incomplete. Across four donors, roughly 5.4% of naive CD4, roughly 3.5% of naive CD8, 2% to 2.5% of memory CD4, and about 0.4% of memory CD8 clonotypes were shared.

Using the deep immunoSEQ assay, multiplex PCR amplified TCR CDR3 regions from genomic DNA. For each cell subset, the extracted genomic DNA was distributed evenly across all wells of several immunoSEQ 96-well plates, and each plate served as one replicate. For sorted subsets, around 200 ng genomic DNA, equal to some 30,000 T cell genomes, was loaded into each replicate PCR. Purified libraries were quantified with a Qubit 3.0 fluorometer, sized on a Bioanalyzer 2100, and re-quantified with the KAPA Library Quantification kit. A separate single-read 150-cycle Illumina NextSeq 550 flow cell was used to sequence each immunoSEQ 96-well plate. Per the source publication's procedure: Because only junctional sequences without quality scores were contained in the immunoSEQ output, filtering matching that applied to full-length reads could not be performed. To assign V/J genes and CDR3, sequences were annotated against IMGT germline references using PyIR, a Python wrapper for IgBLAST v1.9. Reads with weak V/J assignments (E-value above 1e-6), missing CDR3, stop codons, out-of-frame junctions, or ambiguous translated residues were removed. V3J clonotypes were defined as sequences sharing an identical inferred V gene, J gene, and CDR3 amino acid sequence. To compute the percentage overlap between repertoires, the number of shared unique clonotypes was divided by the size of the smaller repertoire. RTK rarefaction, the Chao1 estimator, and Recon v2.1 estimates of unobserved clonotypes were used to assess repertoire richness. Generation probabilities for all TCRbeta clonotypes obtained by the gDNA method from a few donors were computed using OLGA. TCRdb took this table from immuneACCESS and kept in-frame rearrangements with V and J called. Such tables lack part of the clones; where checked against another copy, unresolved V genes explain under half of the gap, and the rest is unexplained. The D gene and trimming were derived from the DNA, and the V and J assignments and clone size from that table. The sample yields roughly 1.5 million clones; 95% to 99% were counted once. The top ten constitute about 0.45% of the sample.

Donors were healthy HIV-negative adults with no recently reported acute infections or vaccinations. Every donor was a Caucasian adult living in Nashville, Tennessee, USA. Magnetic negative selection was used to enrich CD4+ T cells, after which naive cells were positively selected on CD45RA and the negative fraction became the memory subset. Blood was collected by leukapheresis, and PBMCs were isolated by Ficoll-Histopaque density gradient centrifugation and then cryopreserved in liquid nitrogen vapor phase. Analytical flow cytometry was used to check the purity and quantity of each magnetically sorted T cell population. Genomic DNA was isolated from every sorted fraction and measured by UV absorbance on a Nanodrop 2000c. From its cysteine to its phenylalanine, the CDR3 spans 15 amino acids. Only the CDR3 part of the read is kept: 45 bases, read in frame from the first base. Per the germline V gene (reference sequence), LNHNV is the CDR1 and YYDKDF is the CDR2. Trimming leaves V shorter by 4 bases and J shorter by 4 bases, with the junction holding 6 bases beyond the gene matches.

Regarding this clone: The antigen this receptor binds is unknown. No base qualities exist here, and no much larger clone lies one base off it.

This clonotype was sampled from a man aged 25 to 40 in good health. Recombination joined TRBV15 with TRBJ1-3, with 8 bases matching TRBD1. What was sequenced was naive CD4+ T cells sorted from blood. This specimen's cell subset or site label, interpreted: CD45RA+ positively selected. For the CDR3, the sequence is CATSIDRGRGNTIYF. At the DNA level, the sequence is TGTGCCACCAGCATCGACAGGGGAAGGGGAAACACCATATATTTT.